What follows describes a single T cell receptor (beta chain). Its specificity is unknown. This sample is drawn from a study of PD-L1 blockade in urothelial cancer. The wider study: Treatment start was followed by blood analysis at 3 weeks (second dose) and again at 6 weeks. Study results and caveats: Those with durable benefit had larger increases in tumor-associated blood clones at 3 weeks.

Generated by immunoSEQ multiplex PCR, the TCRdb table keeps only in-frame clones and is missing some. The sample shows roughly 36,000 clones, roughly 89% of them seen only once. From germline, CDR1 is SGHDN and CDR2 FVKESK. The CDR3 loop spans 16 amino acids. The TCR comes from a man aged 60 to 69 with urothelial cancer. This sample comprised PBMCs, obtained around atezolizumab (anti-PD-L1) treatment. The chain employs TRBV14 and TRBJ2-5, with 12 bases lining up with TRBD2. The J call may be mistaken, given a closer DNA end match to TRBJ2-7. The CDR3 DNA follows: TGTGCCAGCAGCCAAGATTTCGGACTAGCGGGATCCGAGCAGTACTTC. It specifies CASSQDFGLAGSEQYF.